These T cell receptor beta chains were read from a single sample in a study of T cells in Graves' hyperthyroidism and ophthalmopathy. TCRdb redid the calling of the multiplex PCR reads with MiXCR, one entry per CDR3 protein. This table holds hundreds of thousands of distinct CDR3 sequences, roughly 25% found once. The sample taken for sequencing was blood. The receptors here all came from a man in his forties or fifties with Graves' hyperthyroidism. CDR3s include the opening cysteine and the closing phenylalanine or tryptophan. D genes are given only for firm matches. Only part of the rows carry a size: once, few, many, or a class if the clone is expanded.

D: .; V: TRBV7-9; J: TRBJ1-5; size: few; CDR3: CASSQQGNQPQHF; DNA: TGTGCCAGCAGCCAACAGGGTAATCAGCCCCAGCATTTT
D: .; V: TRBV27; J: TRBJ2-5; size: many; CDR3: CASSSLLQGTYQETQYF; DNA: TGTGCCAGCAGTTCCCTTCTGCAGGGGACATACCAAGAGACCCAGTACTTC
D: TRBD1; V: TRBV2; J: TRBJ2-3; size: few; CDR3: CASGQGVITDTQYF; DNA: TGTGCCAGCGGACAGGGGGTTATCACAGATACGCAGTATTTT
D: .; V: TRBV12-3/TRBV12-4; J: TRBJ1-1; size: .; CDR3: CASSPSNRGRRTEAFF; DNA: TGTGCCAGCAGTCCCTCAAACCGGGGCCGGAGAACTGAAGCTTTCTTT
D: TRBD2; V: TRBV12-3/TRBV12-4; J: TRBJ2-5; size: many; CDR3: CASSPLAGGPETQYF; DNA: TGTGCCAGCAGCCCTCTAGCGGGAGGGCCAGAGACCCAGTACTTC
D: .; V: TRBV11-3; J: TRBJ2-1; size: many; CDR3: CASSLTSSTFNEQFF; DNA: TGTGCCAGCAGCTTAACCAGTAGTACTTTTAATGAGCAGTTCTTC
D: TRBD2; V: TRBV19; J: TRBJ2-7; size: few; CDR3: CASSISASGAYEQYF; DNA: TGTGCCAGTAGTATATCCGCTAGCGGAGCTTACGAGCAGTACTTC
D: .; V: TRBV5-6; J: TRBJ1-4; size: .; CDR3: CASSFRSELIGDEKLFF; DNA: TGTGCCAGCAGCTTCCGCAGCGAACTTATTGGGGATGAAAAACTGTTTTTT
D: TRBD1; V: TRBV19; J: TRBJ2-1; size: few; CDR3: CASSSPPGTGPTHEQFF; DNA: TGTGCCAGTAGTTCCCCCCCCGGGACAGGGCCGACCCATGAGCAGTTCTTC
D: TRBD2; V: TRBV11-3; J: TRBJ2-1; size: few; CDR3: CASTGGTYNEQFF; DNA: TGTGCCAGCACGGGAGGAACCTACAATGAGCAGTTCTTC
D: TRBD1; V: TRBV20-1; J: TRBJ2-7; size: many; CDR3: CSASQGAAYEQYF; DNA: TGCAGTGCATCACAGGGGGCCGCCTACGAGCAGTACTTC
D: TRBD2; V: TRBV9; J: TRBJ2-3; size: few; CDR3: CASSAFSGSLADTQYF; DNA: TGTGCCAGCAGCGCCTTTAGCGGGAGCCTCGCAGATACGCAGTATTTT
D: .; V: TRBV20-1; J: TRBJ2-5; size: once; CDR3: CSAAGYQETQYF; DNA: TGCAGTGCTGCCGGCTACCAAGAGACCCAGTACTTC
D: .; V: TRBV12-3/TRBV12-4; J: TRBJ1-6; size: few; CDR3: CASSFRRSPLHF; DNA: TGTGCCAGCAGTTTTAGGCGGTCACCCCTCCACTTT
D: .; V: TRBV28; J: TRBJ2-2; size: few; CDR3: CASSWGVGSNTGELFF; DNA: TGTGCCAGCAGTTGGGGGGTGGGATCGAACACCGGGGAGCTGTTTTTT
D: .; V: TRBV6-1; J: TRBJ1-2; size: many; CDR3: CASSMLGRTYGYTF; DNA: TGTGCCAGCAGCATGCTTGGACGGACATATGGCTACACCTTC
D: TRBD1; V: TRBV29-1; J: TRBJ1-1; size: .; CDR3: CSVENRGRRNTEAFF; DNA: TGCAGCGTTGAAAACAGGGGGCGACGGAACACTGAAGCTTTCTTT
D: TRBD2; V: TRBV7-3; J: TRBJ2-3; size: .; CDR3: CASSLTFTSGTQEQYF; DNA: TGTGCCAGCAGCTTAACGTTTACTAGCGGGACCCAAGAGCAGTATTTT
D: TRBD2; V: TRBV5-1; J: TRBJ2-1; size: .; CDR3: CASSLTGRQFF; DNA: TGCGCCAGCAGCTTGACCGGGAGGCAATTCTTC
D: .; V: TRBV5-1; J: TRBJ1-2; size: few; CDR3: CASSQENYGYTF; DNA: TGCGCCAGTTCACAGGAAAACTATGGCTACACCTTC
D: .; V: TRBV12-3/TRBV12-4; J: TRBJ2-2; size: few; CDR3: CASTNRNTGELFF; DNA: TGTGCCAGCACTAACAGGAACACCGGGGAGCTGTTTTTT
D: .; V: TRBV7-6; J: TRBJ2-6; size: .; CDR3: CASSSHFSGANVLTF; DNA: TGTGCCAGCAGCTCCCACTTCTCTGGGGCCAACGTCCTGACTTTC
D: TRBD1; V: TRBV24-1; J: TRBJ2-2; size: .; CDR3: CATSDFEGAVTGELFF; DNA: TGTGCCACCAGTGATTTTGAGGGGGCGGTCACCGGGGAGCTGTTTTTT
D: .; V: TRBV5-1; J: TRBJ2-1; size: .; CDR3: CASRSANSYNEQFF; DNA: TGCGCCAGCAGATCAGCAAACTCCTACAATGAGCAGTTCTTC
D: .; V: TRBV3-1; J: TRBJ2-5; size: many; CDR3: CASSSGLQETQYF; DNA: TGTGCCAGCAGCTCGGGACTTCAAGAGACCCAGTACTTC
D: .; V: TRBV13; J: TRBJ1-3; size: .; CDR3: CASSPSGNTIYF; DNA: TGTGCCAGCAGCCCTAGTGGAAACACCATATATTTT
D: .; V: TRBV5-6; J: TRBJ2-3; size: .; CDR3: CASSLGRGPTDTQYF; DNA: TGTGCCAGCAGCTTGGGCCGGGGGCCGACAGATACGCAGTATTTT
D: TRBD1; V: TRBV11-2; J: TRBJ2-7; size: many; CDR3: CASSPGQGRHEQYF; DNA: TGTGCCAGCAGCCCGGGACAGGGCAGGCACGAGCAGTACTTC
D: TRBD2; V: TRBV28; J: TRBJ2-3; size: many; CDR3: CASSFLMAGGSTDTQYF; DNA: TGTGCCAGCAGTTTTTTGATGGCGGGAGGTAGCACAGATACGCAGTATTTT
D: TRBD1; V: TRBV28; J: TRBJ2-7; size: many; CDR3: CASSFPPGQGSYEQYF; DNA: TGTGCCAGCAGTTTCCCCCCGGGACAGGGTTCCTACGAGCAGTACTTC
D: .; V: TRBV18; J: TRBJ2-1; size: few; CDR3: CASSDGEYNEQFF; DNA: TGTGCCAGCTCGGACGGAGAGTACAATGAGCAGTTCTTC
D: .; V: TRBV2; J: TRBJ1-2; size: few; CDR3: CASGREGEDYGYTF; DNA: TGTGCCAGCGGAAGGGAGGGGGAGGACTATGGCTACACCTTC
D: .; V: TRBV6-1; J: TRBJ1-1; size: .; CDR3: CASSEGGRDPAFF; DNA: TGTGCCAGCAGTGAAGGGGGCCGGGACCCAGCTTTCTTT
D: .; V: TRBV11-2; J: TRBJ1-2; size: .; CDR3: CASSLDVGSANGYTF; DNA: TGTGCCAGCAGCTTAGATGTAGGTTCGGCGAATGGCTACACCTTC
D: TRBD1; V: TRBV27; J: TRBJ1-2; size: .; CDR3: CASSSGTGANYGYTF; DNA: TGTGCCAGCAGTTCCGGGACAGGCGCAAACTATGGCTACACCTTC
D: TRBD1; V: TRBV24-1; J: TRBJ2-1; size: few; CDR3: CATSDGGQGGYNEQFF; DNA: TGTGCCACCAGTGATGGGGGACAGGGTGGCTACAATGAGCAGTTCTTC
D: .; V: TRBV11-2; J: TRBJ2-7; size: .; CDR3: CASSLVFSFNEQYF; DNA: TGTGCCAGCAGCTTAGTATTCTCTTTCAACGAGCAGTACTTC
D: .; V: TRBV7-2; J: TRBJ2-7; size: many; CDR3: CASSLAPGQGYEQYF; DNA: TGTGCCAGCAGCTTAGCGCCGGGGCAGGGCTACGAGCAGTACTTC
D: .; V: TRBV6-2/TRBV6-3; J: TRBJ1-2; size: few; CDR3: CASRDGYGYTF; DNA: TGTGCCAGCCGGGACGGCTATGGCTACACCTTC
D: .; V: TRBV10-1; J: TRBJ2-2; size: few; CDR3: CASSELQGGTGELFF; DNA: TGCGCCAGCAGTGAGCTTCAGGGTGGGACCGGGGAGCTGTTTTTT
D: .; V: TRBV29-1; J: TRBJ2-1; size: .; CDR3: CSVEVGFGGYNEQFF; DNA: TGCAGCGTTGAAGTGGGCTTTGGCGGTTACAATGAGCAGTTCTTC
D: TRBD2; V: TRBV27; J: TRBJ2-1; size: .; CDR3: CASSFGATSGKYNEQFF; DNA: TGTGCCAGCAGTTTTGGAGCCACTAGCGGGAAATACAATGAGCAGTTCTTC
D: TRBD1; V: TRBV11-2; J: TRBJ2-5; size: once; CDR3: CASSEEYRGWTQYF; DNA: TGTGCCAGCAGCGAAGAATACAGGGGTTGGACCCAGTACTTC
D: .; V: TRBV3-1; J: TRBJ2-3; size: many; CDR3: CASSQFGTTDTQYF; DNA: TGTGCCAGCAGCCAATTCGGGACGACAGATACGCAGTATTTT
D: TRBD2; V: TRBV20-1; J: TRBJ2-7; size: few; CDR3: CSARDSGGRDEQYF; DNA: TGCAGTGCTAGAGACTCGGGAGGACGCGACGAGCAGTACTTC
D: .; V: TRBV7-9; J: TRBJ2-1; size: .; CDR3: CASSLAPNNEQFF; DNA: TGTGCCAGCAGCTTAGCACCCAACAATGAGCAGTTCTTC
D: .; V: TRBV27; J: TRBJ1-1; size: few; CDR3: CASRKGLMNTEAFF; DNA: TGTGCCAGCAGAAAGGGACTGATGAACACTGAAGCTTTCTTT
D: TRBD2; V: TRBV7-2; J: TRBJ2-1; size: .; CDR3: CASSLLASGKYNEQFF; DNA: TGTGCCAGCAGCTTGCTTGCTAGCGGGAAATACAATGAGCAGTTCTTC
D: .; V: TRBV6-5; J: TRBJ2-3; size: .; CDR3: CASSYFGTDTQYF; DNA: TGTGCCAGCAGTTACTTCGGCACAGATACGCAGTATTTT
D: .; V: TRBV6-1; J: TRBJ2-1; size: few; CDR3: CASILSYYNEQFF; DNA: TGTGCCAGCATACTCAGTTACTACAATGAGCAGTTCTTC
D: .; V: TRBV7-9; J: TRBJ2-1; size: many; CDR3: CASSGLEFGNEQFF; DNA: TGTGCCAGCAGCGGGCTAGAATTCGGCAATGAGCAGTTCTTC
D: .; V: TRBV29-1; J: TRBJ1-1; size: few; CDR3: CSVGMRDTEAFF; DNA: TGCAGCGTTGGAATGAGGGACACTGAAGCTTTCTTT
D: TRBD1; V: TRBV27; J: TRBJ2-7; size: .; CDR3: CASSLQAGTGYEQYF; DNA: TGTGCCAGCAGTCTTCAAGCCGGGACAGGGTACGAGCAGTACTTC
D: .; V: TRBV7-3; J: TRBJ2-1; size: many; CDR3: CASSLNRGNEQFF; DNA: TGTGCCAGCAGCTTGAATCGGGGGAATGAGCAGTTCTTC
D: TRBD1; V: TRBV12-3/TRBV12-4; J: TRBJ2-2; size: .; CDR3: CASSRRTGGDTGELFF; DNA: TGTGCCAGCAGCAGACGGACAGGGGGAGACACCGGGGAGCTGTTTTTT
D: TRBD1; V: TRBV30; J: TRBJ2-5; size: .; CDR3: CAWSVGQGARETQYF; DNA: TGTGCCTGGAGTGTGGGGCAGGGGGCGCGAGAGACCCAGTACTTC
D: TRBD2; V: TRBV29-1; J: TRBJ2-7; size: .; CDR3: CSGGLAGVEQYF; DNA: TGCAGCGGGGGACTAGCGGGAGTCGAGCAGTACTTC
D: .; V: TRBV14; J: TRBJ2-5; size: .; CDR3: CASSQGFETQYF; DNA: TGTGCCAGCAGCCAAGGTTTTGAGACCCAGTACTTC
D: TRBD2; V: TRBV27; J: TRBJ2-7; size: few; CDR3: CASSFSGRFHEQYF; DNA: TGTGCCAGCAGTTTTAGCGGGAGGTTCCACGAGCAGTACTTC
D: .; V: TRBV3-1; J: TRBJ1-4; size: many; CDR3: CASSQRSTNEKLFF; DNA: TGTGCCAGCAGCCAACGGAGTACTAATGAAAAACTGTTTTTT